Listed below are T cell receptor beta chains from one sample, sequenced in a study of blood T cells in healthy people across ages. TCRdb processed the 5' RACE reads anew with MiXCR; each CDR3 protein has one entry. In the table there are 850,000 to 1,100,000 distinct CDR3 sequences, roughly two fifths of which are singletons. Specimen: blood. These receptors all stem from a man younger than 35 in good health. The CDR3 runs from the conserved cysteine through the conserved F or W. The D gene is left open where the match is weak. Size values are once, few and many counts, or a class for expanded clones, and some rows have none.

>TRBV28|TRBD1|TRBJ2-1|many
CASRTGDNEQFF
TGTGCCAGCAGAACAGGGGACAATGAGCAGTTCTTC
>TRBV6-5|-|TRBJ2-3|many
CASSYGRATDTQYF
TGTGCCAGCAGTTACGGTAGGGCAACAGATACGCAGTATTTT
>TRBV10-3|TRBD1|TRBJ2-1|few
CAISEGQGSSYNEQFF
TGTGCCATCAGTGAGGGACAGGGATCGTCCTACAATGAGCAGTTCTTC
>TRBV4-3|-|TRBJ2-7|-
CASSQDGGGGAYEQYF
TGCGCCAGCAGCCAAGATGGTGGAGGGGGGGCCTATGAGCAGTACTTC
>TRBV4-3|-|TRBJ2-1|few
CASSPKGLALEQFF
TGCGCCAGCAGTCCTAAGGGGCTAGCCCTAGAGCAGTTCTTC
>TRBV5-6|-|TRBJ2-1|few
CASSSGGSPSYNEQFF
TGTGCCAGCAGCTCCGGCGGCTCCCCCTCCTACAATGAGCAGTTCTTC
>TRBV14|TRBD1|TRBJ1-1|-
CASSQPGTGNTEAFF
TGTGCCAGCAGCCAACCCGGGACAGGAAATACTGAAGCTTTCTTT
>TRBV2|TRBD2|TRBJ2-7|once
CASSEAGGVFSSYNEQYF
TGTGCCAGCAGTGAAGCGGGGGGGGTCTTCAGCTCCTACAATGAGCAGTACTTC
>TRBV4-1|-|TRBJ1-1|few
CASGGQINTEAFF
TGCGCCAGCGGGGGGCAGATTAACACTGAAGCTTTCTTT
>TRBV12-5|-|TRBJ2-7|-
CASGLGIGGCYEQYF
TGTGCTAGTGGTTTAGGTATAGGGGGGTGCTACGAGCAGTACTTC
>TRBV29-1|-|TRBJ2-5|-
CSVEDLGWSRETQYF
TGCAGCGTTGAAGATCTGGGCTGGAGTAGGGAGACCCAGTACTTC
>TRBV3-1|-|TRBJ1-1|few
CASSQVLDAEAFF
TGTGCCAGCAGCCAAGTGCTAGACGCTGAAGCTTTCTTT
>TRBV7-8|-|TRBJ1-2|-
CASNAGSTSYGYTF
TGTGCCAGCAACGCAGGGTCTACTAGCTATGGCTACACCTTC
>TRBV21-1|-|TRBJ1-2|-
CASSKGGGGNYGYTF
TGTGCCAGCAGCAAAGGGGGAGGGGGCAACTATGGCTACACCTTC
>TRBV6-1|TRBD1|TRBJ1-1|few
CASTQGGTEAFF
TGTGCCAGCACCCAGGGGGGGACTGAAGCTTTCTTT
>TRBV11-2|-|TRBJ2-1|-
CASSLKIRGTMPEQFF
TGTGCCAGCAGCTTAAAGATTAGGGGGACTATGCCTGAGCAGTTCTTC
>TRBV6-5|-|TRBJ2-3|-
CASSYSESVTQYF
TGTGCCAGCAGTTACTCGGAAAGTGTTACGCAGTATTTT
>TRBV4-1|-|TRBJ1-5|few
CASSQVEGTEKWSNQPQHF
TGCGCCAGCAGCCAAGTAGAAGGGACCGAGAAATGGAGCAATCAGCCCCAGCATTTT
>TRBV13|-|TRBJ1-1|few
CASSTQRTVNTEAFF
TGTGCCAGCAGCACCCAGAGGACAGTGAACACTGAAGCTTTCTTT
>TRBV12-3/TRBV12-4|-|TRBJ2-3|-
CASSVPWSTDTQYF
TGTGCCAGCAGTGTACCCTGGAGCACAGATACGCAGTATTTT
>TRBV18|-|TRBJ2-4|-
CASSGANKNIQYF
TGTGCCAGCTCGGGGGCTAACAAAAACATTCAGTACTTC
>TRBV7-9|TRBD1|TRBJ2-3|-
CASSLPMTGGDWGSTDTQYF
TGTGCCAGCAGCTTACCCATGACAGGGGGCGATTGGGGTAGCACAGATACGCAGTATTTT
>TRBV27|-|TRBJ2-4|-
CASSSQGGGVTKNIQYF
TGTGCCAGCAGTTCCCAAGGGGGAGGGGTTACCAAAAACATTCAGTACTTC
>TRBV4-3|-|TRBJ2-3|-
CTSSQEAQRGFVDTQYF
TGCACCAGCAGCCAAGAGGCTCAACGGGGGTTTGTAGATACGCAGTATTTT
>TRBV4-3|TRBD1|TRBJ1-4|-
CASSQADRGGEKLFF
TGCGCCAGCAGCCAAGCGGACAGGGGCGGTGAAAAACTGTTTTTT
>TRBV7-2|-|TRBJ1-2|-
CASSPRGATNYGYTF
TGTGCCAGCAGCCCACGGGGGGCCACTAACTATGGCTACACCTTC
>TRBV5-1|TRBD2|TRBJ2-5|-
CASSLAFGGGYSNEQYF
TGCGCCAGCAGCTTGGCCTTCGGGGGGGGGTACTCCAATGAGCAGTACTTC
>TRBV20-1|TRBD1|TRBJ1-6|-
CSARDRGSSYNSPPHF
TGCAGTGCTAGAGACAGGGGGAGCTCCTATAATTCACCCCCCCACTTT
>TRBV6-6|-|TRBJ2-1|few
CATAIGGGSYNEQFF
TGTGCCACTGCGATCGGAGGGGGCTCCTACAATGAGCAGTTCTTC
>TRBV19|-|TRBJ2-1|-
CASSIGLRGQFF
TGTGCCAGTAGTATCGGTCTCCGGGGGCAGTTCTTC
>TRBV20-1|TRBD1|TRBJ1-1|few
CSARWDRGNVVAEAFF
TGCAGTGCCCGCTGGGACAGGGGAAATGTGGTGGCTGAAGCTTTCTTT
>TRBV6-2/TRBV6-3|-|TRBJ2-1|few
CASSYSTPSSYNEQFF
TGTGCCAGCAGTTACTCGACGCCGAGCTCCTACAATGAGCAGTTCTTC
>TRBV3-1|-|TRBJ1-4|many
CASSHEATNEKLFF
TGTGCCAGCAGCCACGAGGCAACTAATGAAAAACTGTTTTTT
>TRBV29-1|-|TRBJ2-1|-
CSVEDDDSVRVSSYNEQFF
TGCAGCGTTGAAGATGACGACTCTGTGCGGGTGAGCTCCTACAATGAGCAGTTCTTC
>TRBV7-9|-|TRBJ2-3|few
CASSQTTEYTDTQYF
TGTGCCAGCAGCCAGACGACCGAATACACAGATACGCAGTATTTT
>TRBV4-1|-|TRBJ2-7|once
CASSQEASPSYNEQYF
TGCGCCAGCAGCCAAGAGGCTAGCCCTTCCTACAATGAGCAGTACTTC